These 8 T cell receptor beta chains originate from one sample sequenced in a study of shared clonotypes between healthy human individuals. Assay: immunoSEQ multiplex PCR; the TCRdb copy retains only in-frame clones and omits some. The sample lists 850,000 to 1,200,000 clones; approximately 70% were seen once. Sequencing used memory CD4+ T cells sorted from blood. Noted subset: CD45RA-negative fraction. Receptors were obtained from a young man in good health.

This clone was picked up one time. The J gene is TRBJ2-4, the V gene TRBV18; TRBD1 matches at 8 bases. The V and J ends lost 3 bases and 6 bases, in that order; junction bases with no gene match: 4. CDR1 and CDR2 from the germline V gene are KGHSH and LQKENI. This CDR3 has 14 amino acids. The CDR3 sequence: CASSPGQVPNIQYF. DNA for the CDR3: TGTGCCAGCTCACCGGGACAGGTCCCAAACATTCAGTACTTC.

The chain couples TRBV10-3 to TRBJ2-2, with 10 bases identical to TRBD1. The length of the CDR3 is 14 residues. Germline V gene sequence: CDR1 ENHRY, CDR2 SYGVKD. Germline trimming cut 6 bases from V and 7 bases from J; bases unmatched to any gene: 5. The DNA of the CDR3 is TGTGCCATCAGGACAGGGGGCGCAGGCGGGGAGCTGTTTTTT. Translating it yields CAIRTGGAGGELFF.

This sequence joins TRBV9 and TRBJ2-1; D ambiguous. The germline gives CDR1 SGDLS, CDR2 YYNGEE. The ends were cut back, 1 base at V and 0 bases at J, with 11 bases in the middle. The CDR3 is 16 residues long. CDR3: CASSVLMESSYNEQFF. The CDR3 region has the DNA TGTGCCAGCAGCGTATTGATGGAAAGCTCCTACAATGAGCAGTTCTTC.

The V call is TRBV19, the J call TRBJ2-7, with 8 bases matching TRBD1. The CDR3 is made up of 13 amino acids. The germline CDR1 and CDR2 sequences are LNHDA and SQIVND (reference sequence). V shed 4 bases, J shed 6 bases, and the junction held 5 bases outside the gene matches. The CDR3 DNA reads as TGTGCCAGTAGTAGCCTTACAGGGGGCGAGCAGTACTTC. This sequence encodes CASSSLTGGEQYF.

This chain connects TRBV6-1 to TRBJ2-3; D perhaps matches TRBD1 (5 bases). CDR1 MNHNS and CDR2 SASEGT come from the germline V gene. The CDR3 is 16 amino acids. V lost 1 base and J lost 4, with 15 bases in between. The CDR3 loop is CASSEEYRSLPDTQYF. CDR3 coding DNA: TGTGCCAGCAGTGAAGAGTACAGGAGTCTTCCAGATACGCAGTATTTT.

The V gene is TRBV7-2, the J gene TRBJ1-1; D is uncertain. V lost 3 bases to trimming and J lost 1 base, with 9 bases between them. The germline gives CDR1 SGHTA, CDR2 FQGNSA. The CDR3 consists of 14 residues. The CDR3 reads CASSFGEGNTEAFF. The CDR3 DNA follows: TGTGCCAGCAGCTTCGGGGAGGGGAACACTGAAGCTTTCTTT. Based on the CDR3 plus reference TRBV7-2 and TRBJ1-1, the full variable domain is GAGVSQSPSNKVTEKGKDVELRCDPISGHTALYWYRQSLGQGLEFLIYFQGNSAPDKSGLPSDRFSAERTGGSVSTLTIQRTQQEDSAVYLCASSFGEGNTEAFFGQGTRLTVV.

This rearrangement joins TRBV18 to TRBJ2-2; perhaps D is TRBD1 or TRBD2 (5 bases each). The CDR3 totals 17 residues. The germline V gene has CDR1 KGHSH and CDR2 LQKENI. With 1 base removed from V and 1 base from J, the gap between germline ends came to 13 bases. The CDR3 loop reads CASSPRTGAGNTGELFF. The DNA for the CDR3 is TGTGCCAGCTCACCACGAACCGGGGCAGGGAACACCGGGGAGCTGTTTTTT.

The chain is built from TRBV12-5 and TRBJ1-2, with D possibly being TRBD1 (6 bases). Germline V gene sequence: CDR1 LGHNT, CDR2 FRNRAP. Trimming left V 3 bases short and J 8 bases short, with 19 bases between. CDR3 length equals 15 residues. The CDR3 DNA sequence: TGTGCTAGTGGTTTTATTGGACAGTCCCCCCTCGGCTACACCTTC. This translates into CASGFIGQSPLGYTF. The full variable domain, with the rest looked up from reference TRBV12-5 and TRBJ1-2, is DARVTQTPRHKVTEMGQEVTMRCQPILGHNTVFWYRQTMMQGLELLAYFRNRAPLDDSGMPKDRFSAEMPDATLATLKIQPSEPRDSAVYFCASGFIGQSPLGYTFGSGTRLTVV.